The next 6 T cell receptor beta chains were all read from a single sample in a study of Graves' ophthalmopathy and Graves' hyperthyroidism. The sequenced template was RNA, covering the TCR beta CDR3 region. The library came from an HTBI-primed first-round RT-PCR and a second-round multiplex PCR. TCRdb recomputed calls from the multiplex PCR reads with MiXCR, one row per CDR3 protein. This table holds about 740,000 distinct CDR3 sequences, around 40% found once. Material for sequencing was peripheral blood. These receptors were taken from an adult man with Graves' ophthalmopathy.

This clonotype was observed at least ten times. J is TRBJ1-2 and V is TRBV10-2; D gene unclear. The V and J ends lost 2 bases and 5 bases respectively, with 6 bases between them. CDR3 size: 12 residues. Germline loops: CDR1 WSHSY, CDR2 SAAADI. The CDR3 sequence: CASSEGEYGYTF. In nucleotides, the CDR3 is TGCGCCAGCAGTGAGGGTGAATATGGCTACACCTTC.

The table lists this clonotype with a few counts. The chain recombines TRBV6-5 with TRBJ1-1; D remains unclear. The germline V gene has CDR1 MNHEY and CDR2 SVGAGI. Trimming removed 6 bases at V and 0 bases at J, with 11 bases between. This CDR3 spans 14 amino acids. The CDR3 region is CASSRDGLNTEAFF. DNA for the CDR3: TGTGCCAGCAGCCGAGACGGACTGAACACTGAAGCTTTCTTT.

Notes on this clonotype: Its ends do not fully match the called genes, so a read error is possible. The rearrangement links TRBV10-2 to TRBJ2-5; no definite D call. Per the germline V gene, CDR1 is WSHSY and CDR2 is SAAADI. The CDR3 extends over 14 amino acids. The CDR3: CASNKGAVLGTQYF. The CDR3 coding sequence is TGTGCCAGCAACAAAGGAGCCGTGTTAGGGACCCAGTACTTC.

This rearrangement joins TRBV29-1 to TRBJ2-7; TRBD1 is a possible D gene (6 bases). Germline loops: CDR1 SQVTM, CDR2 ANQGSEA. The CDR3 covers 13 residues. The V and J ends lost 6 bases and 6 bases respectively, with 18 bases between them. The CDR3 region has the DNA TGCAGCGTCGCTACCCGGGACAACGTCGAGCAGTACTTC. Translated: CSVATRDNVEQYF.

This chain links TRBV27 with TRBJ1-4; D possibly corresponds to TRBD1 (5 bases). Germline V CDR1 and CDR2: MNHEY, SMNVEV (reference sequence). This CDR3 region has 16 residues. Deletions cut 5 bases from V and 0 bases from J, with 13 bases between. The CDR3 nucleotides read TGTGCCAGCAGTCAACAGACAGACACAACTAATGAAAAACTGTTTTTT. Its protein product is CASSQQTDTTNEKLFF.

V usage is TRBV4-2 and J usage is TRBJ2-7; 9 positions agree with TRBD1. In germline, CDR1 is LGHNA, CDR2 YNFKEQ. The CDR3 is 15 residues long. With 2 bases clipped from V and 6 bases from J, the junction kept 8 bases outside the gene matches. The CDR3 reads CASSQSNRGLVEQYF. CDR3 nucleotides: TGTGCCAGCAGCCAATCCAACAGGGGGCTTGTCGAGCAGTACTTC.